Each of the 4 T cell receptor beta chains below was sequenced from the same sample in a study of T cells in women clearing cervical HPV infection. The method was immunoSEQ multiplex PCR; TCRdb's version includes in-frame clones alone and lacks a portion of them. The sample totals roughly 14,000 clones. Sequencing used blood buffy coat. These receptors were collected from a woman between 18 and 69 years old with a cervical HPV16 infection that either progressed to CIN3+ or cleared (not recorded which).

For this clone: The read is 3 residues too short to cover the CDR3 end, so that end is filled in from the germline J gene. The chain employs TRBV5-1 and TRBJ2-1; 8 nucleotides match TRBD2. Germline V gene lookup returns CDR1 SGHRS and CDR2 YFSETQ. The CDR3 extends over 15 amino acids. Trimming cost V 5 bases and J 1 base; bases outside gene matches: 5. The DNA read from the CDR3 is TGCGCCAGCAGTTCTAGCGGGCAATCCTACAATGAG. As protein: CASSSSGQSYNE. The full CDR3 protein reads CASSSSGQSYNEQFF.

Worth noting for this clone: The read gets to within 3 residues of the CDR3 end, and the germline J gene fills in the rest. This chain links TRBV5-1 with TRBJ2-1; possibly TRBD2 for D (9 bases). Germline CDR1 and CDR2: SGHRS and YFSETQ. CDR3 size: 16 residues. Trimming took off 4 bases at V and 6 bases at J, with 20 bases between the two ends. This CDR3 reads CASSTDRGGRGNEQFF. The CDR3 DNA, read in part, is TGCGCCAGCAGCACAGACAGGGGCGGGAGGGGCAATGAG.

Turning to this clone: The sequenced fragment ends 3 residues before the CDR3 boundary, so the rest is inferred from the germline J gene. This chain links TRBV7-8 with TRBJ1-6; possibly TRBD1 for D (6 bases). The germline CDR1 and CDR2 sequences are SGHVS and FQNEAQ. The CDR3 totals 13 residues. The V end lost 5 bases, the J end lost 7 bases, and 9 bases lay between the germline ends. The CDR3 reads CASSLDRNSPLHF. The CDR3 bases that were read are TGTGCCAGCAGCCTTGACAGGAATTCACCC.

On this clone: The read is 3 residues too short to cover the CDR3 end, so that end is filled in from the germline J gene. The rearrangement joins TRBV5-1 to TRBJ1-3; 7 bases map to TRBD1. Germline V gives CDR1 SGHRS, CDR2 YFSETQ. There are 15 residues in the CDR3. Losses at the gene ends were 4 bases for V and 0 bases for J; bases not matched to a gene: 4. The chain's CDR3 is CASSQQGSSGNTIYF. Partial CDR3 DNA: TGCGCCAGCAGCCAACAGGGGAGCTCTGGAAACACC.